This T cell receptor beta chain was captured by sequencing in a study of cytomegalovirus exposure and HLA in healthy donors. PCR involved 60 Vbeta and 13 Jbeta primers. TCRdb's copy holds only in-frame clones and misses some; the assay was immunoSEQ multiplex PCR. The sample carries 120,000 or so clones, 79% recorded once. Trimming removed 0 bases from V and 3 bases from J, with 7 bases in between. CDR3 length: 14 residues. Germline V gene sequence: CDR1 SGHRS, CDR2 YFSETQ. V and J are TRBV5-1 and TRBJ1-3, with a weak D call TRBD1 (6 bases). The TCR sequence derives from a young man in good health and CMV-seropositive. Sequencing was performed on PBMCs. The CDR3 protein is CASSLAGVGNTIYF. The DNA for the CDR3 is TGCGCCAGCAGCTTGGCAGGGGTTGGAAACACCATATATTTT.